The following is a T cell receptor (beta chain) sequence with its context. In the original analysis: Cell counts per sample came from amplifying reference gene primers. Sequencing used immunoSEQ multiplex PCR; TCRdb keeps in-frame clones, though not all of them. That table gives V, J and clone size, and the DNA gave D and trimming. The table shows about 160,000 clones, with roughly four fifths occurring only once. The data derive from a study of blood T cell repertoires in COVID-19. For the study at large: Some COVID-19 samples were acute and others convalescent; all came from the United States, Italy and Spain. PBMCs, B-cell-depleted T cells, or T cells were the source of the cDNA or gDNA that made up the material.

CDR1 is SEHNR, CDR2 FQNEAQ, per germline (reference sequence). Trimming removed 3 bases from V and 6 bases from J; junction bases left unmatched: 8. This CDR3 is 17 amino acids long. The chain employs TRBV7-9 and TRBJ2-1, with TRBD2 matching 13 bases. This clonotype originated in a woman aged 80 or over with acute or convalescent COVID-19. Sequencing used peripheral blood. DNA of the CDR3: TGTGCCAGCAGCTTGGTTACTAGCGGGAGGGGTATCAATGAGCAGTTCTTC. Translated: CASSLVTSGRGINEQFF.